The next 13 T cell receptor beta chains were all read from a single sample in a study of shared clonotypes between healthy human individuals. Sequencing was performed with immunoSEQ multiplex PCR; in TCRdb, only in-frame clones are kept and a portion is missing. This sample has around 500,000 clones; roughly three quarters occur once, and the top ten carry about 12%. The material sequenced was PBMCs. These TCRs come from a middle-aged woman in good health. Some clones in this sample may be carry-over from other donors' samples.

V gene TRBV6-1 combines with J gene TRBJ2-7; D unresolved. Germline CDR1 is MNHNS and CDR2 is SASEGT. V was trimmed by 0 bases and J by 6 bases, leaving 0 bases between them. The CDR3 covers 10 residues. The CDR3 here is CASSEAEQYF. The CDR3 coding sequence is TGTGCCAGCAGTGAAGCCGAGCAGTACTTC.

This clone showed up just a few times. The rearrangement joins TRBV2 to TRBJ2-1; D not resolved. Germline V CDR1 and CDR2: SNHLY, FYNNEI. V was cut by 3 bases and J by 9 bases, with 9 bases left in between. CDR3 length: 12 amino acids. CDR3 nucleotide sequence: TGTGCCAGCAGTGATGAAGGTGGTGAGCAGTTCTTC. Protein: CASSDEGGEQFF.

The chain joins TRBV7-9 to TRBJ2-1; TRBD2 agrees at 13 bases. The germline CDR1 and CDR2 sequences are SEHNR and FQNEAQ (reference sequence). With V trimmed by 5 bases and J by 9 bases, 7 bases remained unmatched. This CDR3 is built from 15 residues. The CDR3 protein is CASSLTGTSGIEQFF. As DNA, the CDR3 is TGTGCCAGCAGCCTAACCGGGACTAGCGGGATTGAGCAGTTCTTC.

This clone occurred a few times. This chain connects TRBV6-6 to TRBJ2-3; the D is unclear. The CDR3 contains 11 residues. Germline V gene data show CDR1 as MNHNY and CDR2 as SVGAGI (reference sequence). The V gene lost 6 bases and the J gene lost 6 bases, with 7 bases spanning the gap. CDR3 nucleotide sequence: TGTGCCAGCAGCCCTGATGATACGCAGTATTTT. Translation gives CASSPDDTQYF.

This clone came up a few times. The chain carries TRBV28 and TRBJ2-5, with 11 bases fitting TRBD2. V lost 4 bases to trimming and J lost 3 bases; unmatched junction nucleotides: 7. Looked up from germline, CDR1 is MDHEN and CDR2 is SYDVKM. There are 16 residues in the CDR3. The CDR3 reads CASSYLLAGDKETQYF. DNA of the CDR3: TGTGCCAGCAGTTACCTACTAGCGGGAGATAAAGAGACCCAGTACTTC.

CDR3 in DNA: TGTGCCAGCAGCTTAAAGCGGGGCGGGGCCAAAAACATTCAGTACTTC. Protein: CASSLKRGGAKNIQYF. The chain uses TRBV7-3 and TRBJ2-4; 7 bases match TRBD2. Germline assignment: CDR1 SGHTA and CDR2 FQGTGA. CDR3 size: 16 residues. Unmatched junction bases numbered 4, after V lost 1 base and J lost 1 base.

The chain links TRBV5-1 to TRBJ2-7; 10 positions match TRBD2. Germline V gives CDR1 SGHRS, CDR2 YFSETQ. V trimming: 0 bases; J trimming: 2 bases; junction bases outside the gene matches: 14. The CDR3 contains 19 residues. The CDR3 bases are TGCGCCAGCAGCTTGGGGGTAGCGGGAGGAGCCCCATCAACCTACGAGCAGTACTTC. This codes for CASSLGVAGGAPSTYEQYF.

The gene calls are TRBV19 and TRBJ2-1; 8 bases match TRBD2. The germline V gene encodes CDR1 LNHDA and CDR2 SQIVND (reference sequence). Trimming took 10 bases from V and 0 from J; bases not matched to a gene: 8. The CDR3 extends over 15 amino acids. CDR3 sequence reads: CATGGGGSSYNEQFF. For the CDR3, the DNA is TGTGCCACCGGGGGGGGCGGGAGCTCCTACAATGAGCAGTTCTTC. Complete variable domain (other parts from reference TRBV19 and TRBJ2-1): DGGITQSPKYLFRKEGQNVTLSCEQNLNHDAMYWYRQDPGQGLRLIYYSQIVNDFQKGDIAEGYSVSREKKESFPLTVTSAQKNPTAFYLCATGGGGSSYNEQFFGPGTRLTVL.

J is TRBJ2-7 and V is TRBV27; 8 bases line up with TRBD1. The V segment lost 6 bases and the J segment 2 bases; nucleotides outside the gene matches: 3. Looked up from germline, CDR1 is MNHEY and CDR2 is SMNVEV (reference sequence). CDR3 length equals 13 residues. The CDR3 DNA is TGTGCCAGCAGACACAGGGGGGCCTACGAGCAGTACTTC. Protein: CASRHRGAYEQYF.

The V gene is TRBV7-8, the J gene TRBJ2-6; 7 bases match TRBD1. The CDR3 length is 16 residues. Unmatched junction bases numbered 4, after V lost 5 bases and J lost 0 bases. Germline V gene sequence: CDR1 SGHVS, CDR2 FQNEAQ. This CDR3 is CASSPYRGSGANVLTF. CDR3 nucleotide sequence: TGTGCCAGCAGCCCCTACAGGGGCTCTGGGGCCAACGTCCTGACTTTC. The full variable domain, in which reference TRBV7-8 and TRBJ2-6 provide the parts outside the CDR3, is GAGVSQSPRYKVAKRGQDVALRCDPISGHVSLFWYQQALGQGPEFLTYFQNEAQLDKSGLPSDRFFAERPEGSVSTLKIQRTQQEDSAVYLCASSPYRGSGANVLTFGAGSRLTVL.

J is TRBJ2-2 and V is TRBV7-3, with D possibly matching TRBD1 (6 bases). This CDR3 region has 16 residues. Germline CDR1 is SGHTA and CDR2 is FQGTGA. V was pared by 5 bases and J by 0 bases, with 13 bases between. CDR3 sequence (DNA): TGTGCCAGCAGCCAGACAGGAGTTACGAACACCGGGGAGCTGTTTTTT. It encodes CASSQTGVTNTGELFF. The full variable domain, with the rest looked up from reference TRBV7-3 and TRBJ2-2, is GAGVSQTPSNKVTEKGKYVELRCDPISGHTALYWYRQSLGQGPEFLIYFQGTGAADDSGLPNDRFFAVRPEGSVSTLKIQRTERGDSAVYLCASSQTGVTNTGELFFGEGSRLTVL.

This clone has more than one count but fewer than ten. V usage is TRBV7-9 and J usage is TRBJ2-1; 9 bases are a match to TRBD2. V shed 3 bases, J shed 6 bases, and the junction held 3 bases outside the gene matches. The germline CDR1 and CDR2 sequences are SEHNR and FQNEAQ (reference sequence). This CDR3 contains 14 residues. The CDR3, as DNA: TGTGCCAGCAGCTTCGCGGGAGGGCCCAATGAGCAGTTCTTC. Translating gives CASSFAGGPNEQFF.

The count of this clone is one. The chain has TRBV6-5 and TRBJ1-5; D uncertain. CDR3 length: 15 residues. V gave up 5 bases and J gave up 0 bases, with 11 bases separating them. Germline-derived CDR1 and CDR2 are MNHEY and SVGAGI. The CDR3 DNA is TGTGCCAGCAGTCCCCAAGCTTATAGCAATCAGCCCCAGCATTTT. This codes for CASSPQAYSNQPQHF.